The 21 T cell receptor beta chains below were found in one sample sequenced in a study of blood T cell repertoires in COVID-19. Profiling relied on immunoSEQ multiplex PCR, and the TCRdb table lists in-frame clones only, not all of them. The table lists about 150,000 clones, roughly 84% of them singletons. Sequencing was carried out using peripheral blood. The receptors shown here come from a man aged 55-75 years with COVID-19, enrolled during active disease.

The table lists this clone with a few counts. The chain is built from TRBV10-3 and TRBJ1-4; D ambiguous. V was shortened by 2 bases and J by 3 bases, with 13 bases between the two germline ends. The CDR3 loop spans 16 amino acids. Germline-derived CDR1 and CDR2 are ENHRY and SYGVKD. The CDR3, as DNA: TGTGCCATCAGTGAGGAGGAGGGCACGGCTAATGAAAAACTGTTTTTT. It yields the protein CAISEEEGTANEKLFF.

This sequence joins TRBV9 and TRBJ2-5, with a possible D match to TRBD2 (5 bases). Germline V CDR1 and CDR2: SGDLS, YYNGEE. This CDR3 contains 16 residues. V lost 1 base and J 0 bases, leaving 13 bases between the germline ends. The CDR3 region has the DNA TGTGCCAGCAGCGTAATCCGGGAACCGTACCAAGAGACCCAGTACTTC. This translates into CASSVIREPYQETQYF.

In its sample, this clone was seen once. CDR3 protein: CASSPAGARGRWTQYF. CDR3 nucleotide sequence: TGTGCCAGCAGCCCCGCCGGAGCCAGGGGTCGGTGGACCCAGTACTTC. The chain joins TRBV14 to TRBJ2-5; possible D gene TRBD1, 6 bases. V gave up 4 bases and J gave up 7 bases, with 22 bases separating them. CDR3 length: 16 amino acids. Germline-derived CDR1 and CDR2 are SGHDN and FVKESK.

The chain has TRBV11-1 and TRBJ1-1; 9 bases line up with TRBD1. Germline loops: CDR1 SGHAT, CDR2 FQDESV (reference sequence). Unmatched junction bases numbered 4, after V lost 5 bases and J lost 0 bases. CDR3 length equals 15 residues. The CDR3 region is CASSPGQGMNTEAFF. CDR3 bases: TGTGCCAGCAGCCCAGGACAGGGGATGAACACTGAAGCTTTCTTT.

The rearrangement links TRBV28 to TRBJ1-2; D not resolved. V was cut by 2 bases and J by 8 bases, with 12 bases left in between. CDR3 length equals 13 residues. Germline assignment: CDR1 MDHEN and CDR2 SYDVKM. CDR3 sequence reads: CASSLNGGQGYTF. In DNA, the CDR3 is TGTGCCAGCAGTTTAAATGGAGGGCAGGGCTACACCTTC.

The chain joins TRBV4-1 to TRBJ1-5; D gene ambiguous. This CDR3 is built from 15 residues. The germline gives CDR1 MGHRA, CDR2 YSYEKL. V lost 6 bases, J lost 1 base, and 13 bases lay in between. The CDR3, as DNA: TGCGCCAGCAGGCGGTCAGTGTCGAGCAATCAGCCCCAGCATTTT. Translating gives CASRRSVSSNQPQHF.

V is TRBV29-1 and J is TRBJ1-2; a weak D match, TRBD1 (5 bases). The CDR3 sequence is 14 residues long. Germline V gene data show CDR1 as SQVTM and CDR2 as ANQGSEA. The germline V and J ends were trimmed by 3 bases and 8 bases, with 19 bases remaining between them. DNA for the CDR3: TGCAGCGTTGACTACCCAGGGCGGGGTTACGGCTACACCTTC. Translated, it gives CSVDYPGRGYGYTF.

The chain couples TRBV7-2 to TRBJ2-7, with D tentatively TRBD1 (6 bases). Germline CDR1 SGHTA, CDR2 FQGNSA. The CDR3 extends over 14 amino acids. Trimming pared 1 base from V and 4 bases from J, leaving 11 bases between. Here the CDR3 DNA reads TGTGCCAGCAGCTTAGTTCCCAGGGGTTACGAGCAGTACTTC. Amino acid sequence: CASSLVPRGYEQYF.

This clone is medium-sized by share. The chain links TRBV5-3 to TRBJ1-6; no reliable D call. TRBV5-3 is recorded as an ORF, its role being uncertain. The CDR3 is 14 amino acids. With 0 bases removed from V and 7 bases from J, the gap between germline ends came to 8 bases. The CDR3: CARSLAGSNSPLHF. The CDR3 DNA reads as TGTGCCAGAAGCTTGGCGGGGAGCAATTCACCCCTCCACTTT.

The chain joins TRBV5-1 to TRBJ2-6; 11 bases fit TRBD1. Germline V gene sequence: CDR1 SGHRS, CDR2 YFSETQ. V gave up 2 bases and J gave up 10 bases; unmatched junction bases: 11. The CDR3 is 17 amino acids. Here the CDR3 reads CASSFRTGGTGSNVLTF. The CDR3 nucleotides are TGCGCCAGCAGCTTTCGGACAGGGGGCACGGGAAGTAACGTCCTGACTTTC.

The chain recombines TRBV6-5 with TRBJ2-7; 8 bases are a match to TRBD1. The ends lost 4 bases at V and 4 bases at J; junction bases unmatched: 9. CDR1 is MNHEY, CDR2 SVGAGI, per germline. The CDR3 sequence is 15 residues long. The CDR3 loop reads CASSSPGQAAYEQYF. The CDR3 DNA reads TGTGCCAGCAGTTCTCCGGGACAGGCCGCATACGAGCAGTACTTC.

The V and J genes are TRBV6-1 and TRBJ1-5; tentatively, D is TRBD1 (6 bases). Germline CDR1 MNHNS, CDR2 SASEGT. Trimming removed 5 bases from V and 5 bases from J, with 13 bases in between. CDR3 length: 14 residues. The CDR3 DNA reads TGTGCCAGCAGTCCAAACGGGGGGCATCAGCCCCAGCATTTT. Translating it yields CASSPNGGHQPQHF.

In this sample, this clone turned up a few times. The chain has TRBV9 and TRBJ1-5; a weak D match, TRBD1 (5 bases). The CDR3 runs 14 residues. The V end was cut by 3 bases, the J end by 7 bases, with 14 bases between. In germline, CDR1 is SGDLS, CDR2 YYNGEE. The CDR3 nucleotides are TGTGCCAGCAGCGAGGGGTTCTTCTCCCAGCCCCAGCATTTT. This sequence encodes CASSEGFFSQPQHF.

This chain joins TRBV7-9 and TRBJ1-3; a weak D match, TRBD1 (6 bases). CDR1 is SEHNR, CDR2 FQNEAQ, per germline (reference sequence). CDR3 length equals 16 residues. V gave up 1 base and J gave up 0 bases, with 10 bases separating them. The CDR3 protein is CASSLVGGGSGNTIYF. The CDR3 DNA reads TGTGCCAGCAGCTTAGTGGGAGGGGGCTCTGGAAACACCATATATTTT. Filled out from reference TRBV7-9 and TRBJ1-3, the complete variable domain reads DTGVSQNPRHKITKRGQNVTFRCDPISEHNRLYWYRQTLGQGPEFLTYFQNEAQLEKSRLLSDRFSAERPKGSFSTLEIQRTEQGDSAMYLCASSLVGGGSGNTIYFGEGSWLTVV.

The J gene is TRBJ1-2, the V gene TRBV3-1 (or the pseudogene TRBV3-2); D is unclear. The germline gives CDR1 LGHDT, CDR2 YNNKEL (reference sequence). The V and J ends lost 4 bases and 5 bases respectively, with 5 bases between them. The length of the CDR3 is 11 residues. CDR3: CASSRGYGYTF. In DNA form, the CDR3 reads TGTGCCAGCAGCCGCGGATATGGCTACACCTTC.

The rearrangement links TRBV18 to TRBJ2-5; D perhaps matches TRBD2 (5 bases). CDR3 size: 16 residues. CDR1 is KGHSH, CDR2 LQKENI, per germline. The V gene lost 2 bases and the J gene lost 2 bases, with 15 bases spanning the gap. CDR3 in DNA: TGTGCCAGCTCACCAATGTCTCCGGGGATACAAGAGACCCAGTACTTC. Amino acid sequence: CASSPMSPGIQETQYF. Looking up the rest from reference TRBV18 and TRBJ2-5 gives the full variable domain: NAGVMQNPRHLVRRRGQEARLRCSPMKGHSHVYWYRQLPEEGLKFMVYLQKENIIDESGMPKERFSAEFPKEGPSILRIQQVVRGDSAAYFCASSPMSPGIQETQYFGPGTRLLVL.

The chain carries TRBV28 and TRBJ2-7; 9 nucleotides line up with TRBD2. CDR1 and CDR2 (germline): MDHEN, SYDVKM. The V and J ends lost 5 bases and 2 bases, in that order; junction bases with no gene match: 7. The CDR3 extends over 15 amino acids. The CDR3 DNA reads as TGTGCCAGCAGTAGCCCAAAGCGGGGGGCCTACGAGCAGTACTTC. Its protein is CASSSPKRGAYEQYF.

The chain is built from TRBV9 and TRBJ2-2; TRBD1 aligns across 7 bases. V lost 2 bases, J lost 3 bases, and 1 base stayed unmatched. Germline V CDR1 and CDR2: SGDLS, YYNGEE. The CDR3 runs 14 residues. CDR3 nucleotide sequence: TGTGCCAGCAGCGTCGGACAGGACACCGGGGAGCTGTTTTTT. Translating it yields CASSVGQDTGELFF. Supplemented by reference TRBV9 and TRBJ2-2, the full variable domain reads DSGVTQTPKHLITATGQRVTLRCSPRSGDLSVYWYQQSLDQGLQFLIQYYNGEERAKGNILERFSAQQFPDLHSELNLSSLELGDSALYFCASSVGQDTGELFFGEGSRLTVL.

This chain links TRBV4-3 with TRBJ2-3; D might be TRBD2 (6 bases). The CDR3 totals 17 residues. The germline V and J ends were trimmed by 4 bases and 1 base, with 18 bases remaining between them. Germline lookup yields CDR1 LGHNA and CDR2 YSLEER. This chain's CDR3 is CASSRKGGGKGTDTQYF. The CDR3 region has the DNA TGCGCCAGCAGCCGAAAAGGTGGGGGGAAAGGCACAGATACGCAGTATTTT.

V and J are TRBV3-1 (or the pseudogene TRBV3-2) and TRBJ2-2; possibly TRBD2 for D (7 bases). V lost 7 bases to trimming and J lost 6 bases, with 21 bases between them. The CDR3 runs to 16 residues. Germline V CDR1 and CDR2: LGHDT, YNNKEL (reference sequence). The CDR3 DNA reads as TGTGCCAGCACCCTTTGGGGAGGGGGAAGGTCCGGGGAGCTGTTTTTT. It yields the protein CASTLWGGGRSGELFF.

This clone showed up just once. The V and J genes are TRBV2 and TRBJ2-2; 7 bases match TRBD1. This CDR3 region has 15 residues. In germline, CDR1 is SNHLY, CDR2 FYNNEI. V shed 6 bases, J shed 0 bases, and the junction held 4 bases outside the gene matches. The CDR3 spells CASRGTASNTGELFF. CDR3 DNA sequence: TGTGCCAGCAGAGGGACAGCCTCGAACACCGGGGAGCTGTTTTTT.